This T cell receptor beta chain was sequenced for a study of blood T cell repertoires in COVID-19. The assay was immunoSEQ multiplex PCR, and TCRdb's table has in-frame clones only and misses some. The sample includes approximately 120,000 clones, roughly 85% of them seen just once. V was clipped by 7 bases and J by 4 bases, with 8 bases between them. The CDR3 totals 11 residues. Germline V gene sequence: CDR1 SGHRS, CDR2 YFSETQ. Sequences were obtained from peripheral blood. The rearrangement joins TRBV5-1 to TRBJ2-5, with D possibly being TRBD2 (5 bases). This receptor was identified in an elderly woman with COVID-19, enrolled during active disease. The CDR3 sequence: CASHEGETQYF. Written as DNA, the CDR3 is TGCGCCAGCCACGAGGGAGAGACCCAGTACTTC.